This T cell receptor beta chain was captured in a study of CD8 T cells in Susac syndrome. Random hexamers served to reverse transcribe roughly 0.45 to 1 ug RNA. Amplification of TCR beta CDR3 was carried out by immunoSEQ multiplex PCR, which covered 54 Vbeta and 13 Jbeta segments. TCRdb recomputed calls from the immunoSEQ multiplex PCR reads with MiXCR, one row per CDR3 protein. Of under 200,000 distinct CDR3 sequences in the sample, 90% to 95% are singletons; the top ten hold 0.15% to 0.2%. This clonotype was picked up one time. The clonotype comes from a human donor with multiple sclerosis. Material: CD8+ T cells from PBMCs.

The CDR3 coding sequence is TGTGCCTGGAGCCATCTGGGACAGGGGGCCTCCTCCTACGAGCAGTACTTC. This translates into CAWSHLGQGASSYEQYF. J is TRBJ2-7 and V is TRBV30; TRBD1 matches 12 bases. Per the germline V gene, CDR1 is GTSNPN and CDR2 is SVGIG (reference sequence). This CDR3 is 17 amino acids long. The V segment lost 3 bases and the J segment 0 bases; nucleotides outside the gene matches: 9.